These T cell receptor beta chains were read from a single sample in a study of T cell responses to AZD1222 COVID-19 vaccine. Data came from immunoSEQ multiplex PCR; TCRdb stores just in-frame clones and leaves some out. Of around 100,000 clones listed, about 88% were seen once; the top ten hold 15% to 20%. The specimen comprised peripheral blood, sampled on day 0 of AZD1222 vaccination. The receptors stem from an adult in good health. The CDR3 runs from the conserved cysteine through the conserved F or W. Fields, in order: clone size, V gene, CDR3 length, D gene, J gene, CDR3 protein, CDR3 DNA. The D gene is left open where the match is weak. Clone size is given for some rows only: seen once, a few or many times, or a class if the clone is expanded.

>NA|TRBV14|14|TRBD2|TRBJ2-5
CASSQVGGKETQYF
TGTGCCAGCAGCCAAGTGGGGGGGAAGGAGACCCAGTACTTC
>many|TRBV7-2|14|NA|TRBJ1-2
CASSPSTGTYGYTF
TGTGCCAGCAGCCCATCTACAGGGACCTATGGCTACACCTTC
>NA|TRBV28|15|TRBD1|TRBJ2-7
CASSLQLGQNYEQYF
TGTGCCAGCAGTCTCCAGCTGGGACAGAACTACGAGCAGTACTTC
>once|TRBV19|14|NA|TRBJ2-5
CASSISGFEETQYF
TGTGCCAGTAGTATCTCAGGGTTTGAAGAGACCCAGTACTTC
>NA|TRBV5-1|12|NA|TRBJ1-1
CASSFEGTEAFF
TGCGCCAGCAGCTTTGAGGGTACTGAAGCTTTCTTT
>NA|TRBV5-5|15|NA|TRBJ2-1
CASSLGGGTRNEQFF
TGTGCCAGCAGCTTGGGAGGGGGGACTCGTAATGAGCAGTTCTTC
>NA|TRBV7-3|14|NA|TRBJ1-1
CASSQRGSLTEAFF
TGTGCCAGCAGTCAAAGGGGGAGTTTAACTGAAGCTTTCTTT
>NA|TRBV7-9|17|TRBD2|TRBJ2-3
CASSLVSSGEHTDTQYF
TGTGCCAGCAGCTTAGTTTCCAGCGGGGAGCACACAGATACGCAGTATTTT
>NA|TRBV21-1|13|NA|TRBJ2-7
CASRILSPYEQYF
TGTGCCAGCAGGATACTTTCTCCCTACGAGCAGTACTTC
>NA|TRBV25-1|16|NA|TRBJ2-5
CASSETMGLGQEGQYF
TGTGCCAGCAGTGAGACGATGGGGCTGGGTCAGGAGGGCCAGTACTTC
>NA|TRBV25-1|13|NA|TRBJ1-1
CASSPGRNTEAFF
TGTGCCAGTAGCCCCGGACGGAACACTGAAGCTTTCTTT
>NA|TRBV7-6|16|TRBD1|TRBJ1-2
CASSLGGRGLSYGYTF
TGTGCCAGCAGCTTAGGGGGCAGGGGGTTGAGCTATGGCTACACCTTC
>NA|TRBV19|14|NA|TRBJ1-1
CASSIAGEHTEAFF
TGTGCCAGTAGTATCGCAGGAGAACACACTGAAGCTTTCTTT
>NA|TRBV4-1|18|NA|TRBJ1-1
CASSQVVSRTAKNTEAFF
TGCGCCAGCAGCCAAGTAGTGAGTCGGACAGCCAAGAACACTGAAGCTTTCTTT
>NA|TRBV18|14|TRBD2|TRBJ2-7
CASSPTSGSDEQYF
TGTGCCAGCTCACCGACTAGCGGGAGCGACGAGCAGTACTTC
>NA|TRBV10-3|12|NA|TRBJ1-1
CATGGATPAAFF
TGTGCCACGGGGGGGGCAACACCGGCGGCTTTCTTT
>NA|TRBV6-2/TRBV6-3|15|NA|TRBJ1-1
CASSSPGLMNTEAFF
TGTGCCAGCAGTTCGCCGGGACTCATGAACACTGAAGCTTTCTTT
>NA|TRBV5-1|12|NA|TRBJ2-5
CASSYLEGAQYF
TGCGCCAGCAGCTACCTCGAAGGGGCCCAGTACTTC
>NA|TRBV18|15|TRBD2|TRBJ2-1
CASSPLRGGEVEQFF
TGTGCCAGCTCACCGTTACGGGGGGGCGAGGTTGAGCAGTTCTTC
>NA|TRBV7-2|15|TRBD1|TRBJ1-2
CASSLGVGQGGGYTF
TGTGCCAGCAGCTTAGGGGTTGGACAGGGAGGGGGCTACACCTTC
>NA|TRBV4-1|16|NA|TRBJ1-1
CASSPSPGFYNTEAFF
TGCGCCAGCAGCCCGTCACCGGGATTCTACAACACTGAAGCTTTCTTT
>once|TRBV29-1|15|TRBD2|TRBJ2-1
CSVDGGLAGNNEQFF
TGCAGCGTTGACGGCGGACTAGCGGGGAACAATGAGCAGTTCTTC
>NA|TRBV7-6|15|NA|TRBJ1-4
CASSFLRLTNEKLFF
TGTGCCAGCAGCTTTCTACGGCTTACTAATGAAAAACTGTTTTTT
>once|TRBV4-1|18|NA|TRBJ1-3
CASSQLWDDTWAGNTIYF
TGCGCCAGCAGCCAGTTATGGGATGATACTTGGGCTGGAAACACCATATATTTT
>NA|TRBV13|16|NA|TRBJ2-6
CASSLERVAGANVLTF
TGTGCCAGCAGCTTAGAAAGGGTAGCTGGGGCCAACGTCCTGACTTTC
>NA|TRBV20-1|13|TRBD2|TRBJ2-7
CSASDGTRYEQYF
TGCAGTGCTAGTGACGGGACTAGGTACGAGCAGTACTTC
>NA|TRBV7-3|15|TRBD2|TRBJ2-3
CASSLAGTSTDTQYF
TGTGCCAGCAGCCTAGCGGGGACTAGCACAGATACGCAGTATTTT
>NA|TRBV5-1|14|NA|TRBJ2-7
CASSLAQGLDEQYF
TGCGCCAGCAGCTTGGCTCAGGGCCTGGACGAGCAGTACTTC